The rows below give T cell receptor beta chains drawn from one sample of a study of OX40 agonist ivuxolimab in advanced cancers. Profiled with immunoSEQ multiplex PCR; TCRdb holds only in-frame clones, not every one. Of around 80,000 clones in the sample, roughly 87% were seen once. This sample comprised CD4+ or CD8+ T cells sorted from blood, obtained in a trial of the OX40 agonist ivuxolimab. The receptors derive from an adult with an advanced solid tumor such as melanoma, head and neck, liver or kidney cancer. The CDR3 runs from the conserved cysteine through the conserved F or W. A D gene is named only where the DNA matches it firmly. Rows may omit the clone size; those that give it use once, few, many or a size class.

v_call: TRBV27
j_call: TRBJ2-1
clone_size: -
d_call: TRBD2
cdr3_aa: CASSRLGAGGSNEQFF
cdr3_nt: TGTGCCAGCAGCCGCTTGGGAGCGGGAGGGTCGAATGAGCAGTTCTTC

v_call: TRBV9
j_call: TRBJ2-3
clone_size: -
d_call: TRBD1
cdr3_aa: CASSVAGTGVADTQYF
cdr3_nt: TGTGCCAGCAGCGTAGCCGGGACAGGGGTTGCAGATACGCAGTATTTT

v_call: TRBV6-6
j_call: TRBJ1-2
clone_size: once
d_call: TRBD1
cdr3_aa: CASRDAGQGVTF
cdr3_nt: TGTGCCAGCAGGGACGCTGGACAGGGCGTAACCTTC

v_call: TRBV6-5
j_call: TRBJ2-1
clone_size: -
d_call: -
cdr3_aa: CASSYSIQRNEQFF
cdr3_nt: TGTGCCAGCAGTTACTCGATTCAAAGGAATGAGCAGTTCTTC

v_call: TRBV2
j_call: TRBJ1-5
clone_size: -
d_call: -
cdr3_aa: CASRGPRGTRPQHF
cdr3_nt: TGTGCCAGCAGGGGCCCGAGGGGGACGAGGCCCCAGCATTTT

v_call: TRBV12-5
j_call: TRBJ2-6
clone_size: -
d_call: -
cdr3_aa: CASGLGTGTLGANVLTF
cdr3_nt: TGTGCTAGTGGTTTGGGGACCGGGACACTTGGGGCCAACGTCCTGACTTTC

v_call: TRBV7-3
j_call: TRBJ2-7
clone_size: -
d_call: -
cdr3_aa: CASSSTPMRSYEQYF
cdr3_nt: TGTGCCAGCAGCTCGACTCCAATGAGATCCTACGAGCAGTACTTC

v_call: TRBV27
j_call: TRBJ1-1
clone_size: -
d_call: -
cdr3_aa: CASRRAGVNTEAFF
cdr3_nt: TGTGCCAGCAGGCGAGCCGGGGTAAACACTGAAGCTTTCTTT

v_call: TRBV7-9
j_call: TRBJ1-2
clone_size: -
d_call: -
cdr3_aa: CASSSGQALYTF
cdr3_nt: TGTGCCAGCAGCTCGGGGCAGGCGCTCTACACCTTC

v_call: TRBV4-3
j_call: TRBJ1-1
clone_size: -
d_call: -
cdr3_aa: CASSQEGAGAGEAFF
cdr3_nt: TGCGCCAGCAGCCAAGAAGGTGCCGGGGCAGGGGAAGCTTTCTTT